Below, 8 T cell receptor beta chains from the same sample are listed, as sequenced in a study of blood T cells in healthy people across ages. For the second PCR, which ran for about 7 to 11 cycles, a sample-barcoded 5' primer and a J-beta primer mix were used. Each CDR3 protein gets one entry after TCRdb re-called the 5' RACE reads with MiXCR. In the table there are about 1 million distinct CDR3 sequences, around 25% of which are singletons. The same data also went into a second study, on T cells of mothers and their children.

What was sequenced was blood. The receptors stem from a girl aged 2-15 years in good health.

This clonotype was detected once. This chain uses TRBV12-5 with TRBJ1-1, with D hard to call. This CDR3 contains 13 residues. V gave up 0 bases and J gave up 1 base, with 3 bases separating them. Germline assignment: CDR1 LGHNT and CDR2 FRNRAP. CDR3 DNA: TGTGCTAGTGGTTTGGTACAGAACACTGAAGCTTTCTTT. Its translation: CASGLVQNTEAFF.

Only a few counts were recorded for this clonotype. The chain is built from TRBV28 and TRBJ2-1, with no clear D. Germline-derived CDR1 and CDR2 are MDHEN and SYDVKM. The V end was cut by 6 bases, the J end by 7 bases, with 13 bases between. The CDR3 extends over 13 amino acids. The CDR3 region is CASSQPVYNEQFF. The CDR3 nucleotides read TGTGCCAGCAGCCAGCCAGTGTATAATGAGCAGTTCTTC.

This clonotype has more than one count but fewer than ten. In DNA, the CDR3 is TGCAGCGTTGCACGCGGCCAAGAGACCCAGTACTTC. Translated, it gives CSVARGQETQYF. The chain has TRBV29-1 and TRBJ2-5; no reliable D call. V was shortened by 4 bases and J by 1 base, with 7 bases between the two germline ends. Looked up from germline, CDR1 is SQVTM and CDR2 is ANQGSEA. CDR3 length: 12 residues.

The sample holds a few counts of this clonotype. This chain uses TRBV11-2 with TRBJ1-2; a weak D match, TRBD1 (5 bases). Germline V gives CDR1 SGHAT, CDR2 FQNNGV. This CDR3 spans 14 amino acids. V dropped 1 base and J dropped 8 bases, with 14 bases sitting between them. The CDR3 DNA sequence: TGTGCCAGCAGCTTAGCAGGGAACACTGACGGCTACACCTTC. Protein product: CASSLAGNTDGYTF.

This clonotype occurred a few times. The rearrangement links TRBV13 to TRBJ2-7, with 10 bases fitting TRBD2. The germline V gene encodes CDR1 PRHDT and CDR2 FYEKMQ (reference sequence). The CDR3 has 16 amino acids. Unmatched junction bases numbered 5, after V lost 0 bases and J lost 3 bases. CDR3 sequence: CASSLGRLAGFYEQYF. As DNA, the CDR3 is TGTGCCAGCAGCTTAGGCCGACTAGCGGGTTTCTACGAGCAGTACTTC.

The chain combines TRBV12-5 with TRBJ2-7, with D uncertain. Trimming cost V 2 bases and J 3 bases, with 5 bases left between them. Germline V gene lookup returns CDR1 LGHNT and CDR2 FRNRAP. The CDR3 covers 12 residues. The CDR3 is CASGLLDYEQYF. CDR3 DNA: TGTGCTAGTGGTTTGCTGGACTACGAGCAGTACTTC.

This clonotype has only a few counts. The rearrangement joins TRBV4-2 to TRBJ1-1; no firm D call. This CDR3 is 15 amino acids long. CDR1 is LGHNA and CDR2 is YNFKEQ in the germline V gene. Trimming cost V 3 bases and J 3 bases, with 14 bases left between them. The CDR3 here is CASSQGRAADTEAFF. CDR3 bases: TGTGCCAGCAGCCAGGGCCGGGCCGCGGACACTGAAGCTTTCTTT.

The rearrangement joins TRBV7-2 to TRBJ2-7; 11 positions agree with TRBD2. V lost 4 bases, J lost 0 bases, and 11 bases stayed unmatched. The CDR3 loop spans 18 amino acids. CDR1 is SGHTA, CDR2 FQGNSA, per germline. CDR3 region: CASSYPGLADPSSYEQYF. The CDR3 coding sequence is TGTGCCAGCAGCTACCCGGGACTAGCGGACCCAAGCTCCTACGAGCAGTACTTC.